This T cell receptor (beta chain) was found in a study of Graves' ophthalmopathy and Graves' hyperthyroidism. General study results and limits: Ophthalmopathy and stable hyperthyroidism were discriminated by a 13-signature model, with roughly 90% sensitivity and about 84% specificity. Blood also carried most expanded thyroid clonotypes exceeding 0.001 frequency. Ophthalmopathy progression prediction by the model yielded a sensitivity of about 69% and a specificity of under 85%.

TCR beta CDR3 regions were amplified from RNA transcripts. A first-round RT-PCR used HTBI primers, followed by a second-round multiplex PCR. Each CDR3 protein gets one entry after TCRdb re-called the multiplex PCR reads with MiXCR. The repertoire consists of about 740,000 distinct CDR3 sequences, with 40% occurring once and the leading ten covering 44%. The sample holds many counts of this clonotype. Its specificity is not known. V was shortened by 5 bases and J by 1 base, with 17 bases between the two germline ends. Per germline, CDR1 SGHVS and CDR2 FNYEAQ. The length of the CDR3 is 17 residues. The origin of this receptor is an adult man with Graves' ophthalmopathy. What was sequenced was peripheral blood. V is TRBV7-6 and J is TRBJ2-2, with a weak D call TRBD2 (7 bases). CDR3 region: CASSPRGGQRNTGELFF. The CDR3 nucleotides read TGTGCCAGCAGCCCTAGGGGGGGGCAGCGGAACACCGGGGAGCTGTTTTTT.